This T cell receptor beta chain came from a study of blood T cell repertoires in COVID-19. Authors' data handling: Reference gene primer amplification yielded estimated nucleated cell counts. The table came from immunoSEQ multiplex PCR; TCRdb's copy has only in-frame clones and leaves some out. V and J calls and clone size are as listed in that table; D and trimming were resolved from the DNA. The sample lists approximately 270,000 clones; approximately 89% were seen once. The sample comprised peripheral blood. The sequence came from a man aged 40-55 years with active or convalescent COVID-19.

The CDR3 DNA is TGTGCCACCAGCAGAGAAGCTAGCACAGAGACCCAGTACTTC. This sequence encodes CATSREASTETQYF. The chain couples TRBV15 to TRBJ2-5, with D possibly being TRBD2 (5 bases). CDR3 length: 14 residues. Deletions cut 0 bases from V and 4 bases from J, with 9 bases between. Germline assignment: CDR1 LNHNV and CDR2 YYDKDF (reference sequence).